This TCR beta chain is drawn from a study of blood T cell repertoires in COVID-19. Study-level information: The United States, Italy and Spain were the sources of the acute and convalescent COVID-19 samples. T cells, B-cell-depleted T cells, or PBMCs provided the cDNA or gDNA that served as material.

Recovered status in Cohort 3 required two negative PCRs, clearance, or symptom resolution. Germline CDR1 PRHDT, CDR2 FYEKMQ (reference sequence). The CDR3 consists of 16 residues. Trimming removed 3 bases at V and 6 bases at J, with 19 bases between. Per the original methods: Counts of nucleated cells, estimated from reference gene primer amplification, were obtained. The protocol was immunoSEQ multiplex PCR, while the TCRdb copy is restricted to in-frame clones and leaves out a portion. V and J calls and clone size are those listed in that table; D and trimming were worked out from the DNA. The repertoire includes some 160,000 clones, around four fifths of them detected once, and less than 7% sits in the top ten.

The TCR comes from a woman aged 40 to 50 who had recovered from COVID-19. The sample comprised PBMCs or T cells enriched from blood (not recorded which). V gene TRBV13 combines with J gene TRBJ2-3, with D hard to call. CDR3 amino acids: CASSFGSAGFLDTQYF. The CDR3, as DNA: TGTGCCAGCAGCTTTGGCAGCGCCGGATTTTTGGATACGCAGTATTTT.